A single sample gave rise to the 24 T cell receptor beta chains below, sequenced in a study of T cell repertoires in cytomegalovirus infection. No antigen has been assigned to these receptors. TCRdb called the reads again in MiXCR, with one record for every CDR3 protein. The sample consists of roughly 990,000 distinct CDR3 sequences, approximately 31% of them appearing once. The source material was cultured CD8+ T cells from PBMCs, sampled from culture after CMV antigen stimulation. The receptors were sampled from a human donor in good health (CMV status not recorded). Some clones in this sample may be carry-over from other donors' samples.

This clonotype showed up just a few times. This sequence joins TRBV12-3 or TRBV12-4 and TRBJ2-7; D could derive from TRBD1 or TRBD2 (5 bases each). Deletions cut 7 bases from V and 7 bases from J, with 14 bases between. The CDR3 is 12 amino acids. As DNA, the CDR3 is TGTGCCAGCACCTGGGACGGCGCAGAGCAGTACTTC. This gives the protein CASTWDGAEQYF.

Here the CDR3 reads CASSEWGGNTEAFF. Here the CDR3 DNA reads TGTGCCAGCAGTGAATGGGGCGGGAACACTGAAGCTTTCTTT. V usage is TRBV25-1 and J usage is TRBJ1-1, with D perhaps matching TRBD1 (5 bases). V was pared by 1 base and J by 1 base, with 7 bases between. The germline V gene has CDR1 MGHDK and CDR2 SYGVNS. This CDR3 contains 14 residues.

This clonotype has just a few counts. V gene TRBV7-3 combines with J gene TRBJ2-2, with unresolved D. The V end was cut by 4 bases, the J end by 7 bases, with 7 bases between. CDR3 length equals 12 residues. CDR1 and CDR2 from the germline V gene are SGHTA and FQGTGA. The CDR3 reads CASSYRLGELFF. The CDR3 region has the DNA TGTGCCAGCAGCTACCGGCTCGGGGAGCTGTTTTTT.

The chain combines TRBV27 with TRBJ1-2, with a weak D call TRBD1 (6 bases). CDR3 length: 15 amino acids. The V end was cut by 5 bases, the J end by 5 bases, with 18 bases between. Per germline, CDR1 MNHEY and CDR2 SMNVEV (reference sequence). CDR3 DNA: TGTGCCAGCAGTCCTGGTTCAGGGGCAGGGTATGGCTACACCTTC. This codes for CASSPGSGAGYGYTF.

The chain has TRBV7-2 and TRBJ1-5, with D perhaps matching TRBD1 (6 bases). The germline CDR1 and CDR2 sequences are SGHTA and FQGNSA. V was shortened by 3 bases and J by 3 bases, with 9 bases between the two germline ends. CDR3 length: 14 residues. The CDR3 coding sequence is TGTGCCAGCAGCTTCCCAGGGGACAATCAGCCCCAGCATTTT. The encoded protein is CASSFPGDNQPQHF.

A remark on this clonotype: Relative to the germline gene, one junction end is altered; a read error may explain this. The CDR3 reads CASSLEPGAKYEKLLF. The DNA of the CDR3 is TGCGCCAGCAGCTTGGAACCAGGGGCGAAGTATGAAAAACTGCTTTTT. The V call is TRBV5-1, the J call TRBJ1-4, with D perhaps matching TRBD1 (6 bases). The CDR3 consists of 16 residues. Germline lookup yields CDR1 SGHRS and CDR2 YFSETQ.

This clonotype was seen a few times. The genes are TRBV27 and TRBJ1-1, with D unresolved. The CDR3 loop spans 13 amino acids. The V end was cut by 8 bases, the J end by 8 bases, with 18 bases between. The germline CDR1 and CDR2 sequences are MNHEY and SMNVEV (reference sequence). CDR3 sequence reads: CASSLLGFTEAFF. CDR3 nucleotides: TGTGCCAGCTCCCTTCTAGGATTTACCGAAGCTTTCTTT.

The chain carries TRBV12-3 or TRBV12-4 and TRBJ1-2; D ambiguous. The CDR3 covers 14 residues. V shed 3 bases and J shed 8 bases, with 16 bases lying between them. The CDR3 nucleotides are TGTGCCAGCAGTTTTAGCGGACGGCTTATCGGCTACACCTTC. This gives the protein CASSFSGRLIGYTF.

The chain has TRBV5-8 and TRBJ1-2; D ambiguous. The germline V and J ends were trimmed by 4 bases and 7 bases, with 17 bases remaining between them. Germline values: CDR1 SGHTS, CDR2 YDEGEE. The CDR3 runs to 14 residues. The CDR3 protein is CASSPVNGFGGYTF. DNA for the CDR3: TGTGCCAGCAGCCCCGTCAACGGTTTTGGTGGCTACACCTTC.

About this clonotype itself: A much larger clone differs from this one at a single base, so this may be a read error. The chain couples TRBV7-2 to TRBJ2-2; D possibly matches TRBD1 or TRBD2 (5 bases each). Germline V lookup: CDR1 SGHTA, CDR2 FQGNSA. Trimming left V 6 bases short and J 10 bases short, with 18 bases between. This CDR3 is built from 14 residues. CDR3 DNA: TGTGCCAGCAGTCGGGACCTCATGTTTGTGGAGCTGTTTTTT. Its translation: CASSRDLMFVELFF.

This clonotype was recorded many times. The V and J genes are TRBV7-9 and TRBJ2-6; no reliable D call. The CDR3 runs to 16 residues. In germline, CDR1 is SEHNR, CDR2 FQNEAQ (reference sequence). The V gene lost 4 bases and the J gene lost 0 bases, with 10 bases spanning the gap. The DNA for the CDR3 is TGTGCCAGCAGCTATCTACAGCGCTCTGGGGCCAACGTCCTGACTTTC. Encoded protein: CASSYLQRSGANVLTF.

This clonotype was detected a few times. This sequence joins TRBV6-5 and TRBJ1-1; TRBD1 is a possible D gene (6 bases). Trimming stripped 8 bases from V and 1 base from J, with 14 bases between. Germline CDR1 is MNHEY and CDR2 is SVGAGI. The CDR3 runs 14 residues. In nucleotides, the CDR3 is TGTGCCAGCTCTTGGGAGGGGGGGAACACTGAAGCTTTCTTT. Translation: CASSWEGGNTEAFF.

This clonotype has only a few counts. The chain employs TRBV5-5 and TRBJ1-2, with D possibly TRBD1 on 5 matching bases. Trimming removed 6 bases at V and 4 bases at J, with 46 bases between. CDR1 and CDR2 from the germline V gene are SGHKS and YYEKEE (reference sequence). The length of the CDR3 is 24 residues. CDR3 sequence reads: CASTGPDGPRMVTPDGGDFYGYTF. CDR3 bases: TGTGCCAGCACGGGCCCCGACGGGCCCCGAATGGTGACACCCGACGGGGGGGATTTCTATGGCTACACCTTC.

This clonotype has ten or more counts. The chain employs TRBV7-8 and TRBJ2-2; tentatively, D is TRBD1 or TRBD2 (5 bases each). The CDR3 runs 15 residues. CDR1 and CDR2 from the germline V gene are SGHVS and FQNEAQ. Deletions cut 2 bases from V and 3 bases from J, with 10 bases between. This CDR3 is CASSLLAGYTGELFF. As DNA, the CDR3 is TGTGCCAGCAGCTTACTAGCAGGGTACACCGGGGAGCTGTTTTTT.

The V and J genes are TRBV20-1 and TRBJ2-3, with 8 positions matching TRBD2. This CDR3 spans 13 amino acids. V was clipped by 5 bases and J by 0 bases; unmatched bases: 1. CDR1 DFQATT and CDR2 SNEGSKA come from the germline V gene (reference sequence). Here the CDR3 DNA reads TGCAGTGCTTCTAGCGGGAGCACAGATACGCAGTATTTT. This gives the protein CSASSGSTDTQYF.

This sequence joins TRBV6-5 and TRBJ2-1; D call uncertain. CDR3 size: 14 residues. V lost 8 bases to trimming and J lost 0 bases, with 11 bases between them. Germline V CDR1 and CDR2: MNHEY, SVGAGI. CDR3 DNA sequence: TGTGCCAGCCAAGGCCGAAACTCCTACAATGAGCAGTTCTTC. It is translated as CASQGRNSYNEQFF.

This chain connects TRBV12-3 or TRBV12-4 to TRBJ2-3; unclear D gene. V lost 1 base, J lost 4 bases, and 6 bases lay in between. The CDR3 has 13 amino acids. The CDR3 bases are TGTGCCAGCAGTTTAGTCGGAGCAGATACGCAGTATTTT. Translated, it gives CASSLVGADTQYF.

The sample holds a few counts of this clonotype. J is TRBJ2-5 and V is TRBV15; 8 positions agree with TRBD1. The V segment lost 1 base and the J segment 3 bases; nucleotides outside the gene matches: 4. Germline V gene sequence: CDR1 LNHNV, CDR2 YYDKDF (reference sequence). This CDR3 comprises 15 residues. The CDR3 loop is CATSRGGDRKETQYF. The CDR3 DNA reads as TGTGCCACCAGCAGAGGTGGGGACAGGAAAGAGACCCAGTACTTC.

This clonotype was found a few times. V gene TRBV6-1 combines with J gene TRBJ2-4, with 12 bases that match TRBD2. The V segment lost 4 bases and the J segment 1 base; nucleotides outside the gene matches: 5. This CDR3 has 17 amino acids. CDR1 is MNHNS, CDR2 SASEGT, per germline. The CDR3 here is CASSAELAGGAKNIQYF. DNA of the CDR3: TGTGCCAGCAGTGCCGAACTAGCGGGGGGCGCCAAAAACATTCAGTACTTC.

V and J are TRBV6-5 and TRBJ1-6; no definite D call. Trimming shortened V by 5 bases and J by 1 base, and 12 bases separated the two germline ends. Germline-derived CDR1 and CDR2 are MNHEY and SVGAGI. This CDR3 region has 16 residues. DNA for the CDR3: TGTGCCAGCAGTCGGACCTTCGAATCCTATAATTCACCCCTCCACTTT. This encodes CASSRTFESYNSPLHF.

The chain has TRBV6-1 and TRBJ2-1; a possible D gene is TRBD1 (6 bases). Germline values: CDR1 MNHNS, CDR2 SASEGT. The CDR3 length is 13 residues. V was clipped by 4 bases and J by 8 bases, with 12 bases between them. In DNA form, the CDR3 reads TGTGCCAGCAGTGGACAACAGGGCCATGAGCAGTTCTTC. Translated: CASSGQQGHEQFF.

The V and J genes are TRBV7-2 and TRBJ2-2, with 9 bases identical to TRBD1. Unmatched junction bases numbered 16, after V lost 5 bases and J lost 6 bases. Germline V gene lookup returns CDR1 SGHTA and CDR2 FQGNSA. CDR3 length equals 18 residues. The chain's CDR3 is CASSQRFIVNRGPGELFF. DNA for the CDR3: TGTGCCAGCAGCCAGAGGTTTATCGTGAACAGGGGGCCCGGGGAGCTGTTTTTT.

Concerning this clonotype: One base away lies a much larger clone, so this may be a sequencing read error. V and J are TRBV7-3 and TRBJ1-6; perhaps TRBD1 as D (5 bases). The CDR3 totals 16 residues. CDR1 is SGHTA and CDR2 is FQGTGA in the germline V gene. The CDR3 region is CVSSLTDGGANSPLHF. In nucleotides, the CDR3 is TGTGTCAGCAGCTTAACTGATGGGGGAGCTAATTCACCCCTCCACTTT.

This clonotype has a handful of counts. The rearrangement links TRBV14 to TRBJ1-2, with 10 bases identical to TRBD1. The J segment lost 4 bases and the V segment lost 3 bases, leaving 8 bases of the junction unmatched. Germline V gene lookup returns CDR1 SGHDN and CDR2 FVKESK. There are 16 residues in the CDR3. The chain's CDR3 is CASSQELGQGIYGYTF. The DNA of the CDR3 is TGTGCCAGCAGCCAGGAGTTGGGACAGGGGATCTATGGCTACACCTTC.